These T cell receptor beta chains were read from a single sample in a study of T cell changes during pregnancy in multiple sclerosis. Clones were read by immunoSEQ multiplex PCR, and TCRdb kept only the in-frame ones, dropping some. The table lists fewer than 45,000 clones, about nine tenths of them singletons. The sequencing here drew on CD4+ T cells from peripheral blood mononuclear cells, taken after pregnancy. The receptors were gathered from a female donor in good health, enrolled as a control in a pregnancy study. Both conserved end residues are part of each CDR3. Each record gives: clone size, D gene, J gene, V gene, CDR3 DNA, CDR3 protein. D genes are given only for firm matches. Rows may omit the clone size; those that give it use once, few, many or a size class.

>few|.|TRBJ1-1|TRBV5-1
TGCGCCAGCAGCTTGGGCCGGGTTGGCACTGAAGCTTTCTTT
CASSLGRVGTEAFF
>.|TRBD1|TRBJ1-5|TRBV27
TGTGCCAGCAGTTTCCAGGGGGACACAGATCAGCCCCAGCATTTT
CASSFQGDTDQPQHF
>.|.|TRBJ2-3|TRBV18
TGTGCCAGCTCGCGCCGAGGTGATTGGGGCCCTAGCACAGATACGCAGTATTTT
CASSRRGDWGPSTDTQYF
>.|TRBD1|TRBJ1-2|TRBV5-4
TGTGCCAGCAGACCCAGGGGGGCTAACTATGGCTACACCTTC
CASRPRGANYGYTF
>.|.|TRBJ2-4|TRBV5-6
TGTGCCAGCAGCCGGCAGCAGGCCCGGGGCATTCAGTACTTC
CASSRQQARGIQYF
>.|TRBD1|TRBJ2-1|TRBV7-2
TGTGCCAGCAGCCCCACAGGGGCCTACAATGAGCAGTTCTTC
CASSPTGAYNEQFF
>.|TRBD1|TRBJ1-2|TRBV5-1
TGCGCCAGCAGCATAGGGGGCGACTATGGCTACACCTTC
CASSIGGDYGYTF
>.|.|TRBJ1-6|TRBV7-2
TGTGCCAGCAGCTTAGCATCTCTATACAGCTCCTATAATTCACCCCTCCACTTT
CASSLASLYSSYNSPLHF
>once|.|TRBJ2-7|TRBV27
TGTGCCAGCAAGGGGGGGTCCTCCTACGAGCAGTACTTC
CASKGGSSYEQYF
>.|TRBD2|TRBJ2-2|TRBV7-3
TGTGCCAGCAGCCCCGACGGGGGGGGGCGTTCCGGGGAGCTGTTTTTT
CASSPDGGGRSGELFF
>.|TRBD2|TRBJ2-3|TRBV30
TGTGCCTGGACTATGAGGGGAGGGGACTTCGCCCATACGCAGTATTTT
CAWTMRGGDFAHTQYF
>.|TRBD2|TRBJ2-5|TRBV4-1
TGCGCCAGCAGCCAAGGAGAGACTAGCGGCCAAGAGACCCAGTACTTC
CASSQGETSGQETQYF
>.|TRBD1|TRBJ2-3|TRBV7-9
TGTGCCAGCAGTCCAAGGGGGCCAGATACGCAGTATTTT
CASSPRGPDTQYF
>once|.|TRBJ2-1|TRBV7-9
TGTGCCAGCAGCTTAGGGGGCGGGACAGCCTCCAATGAGCAGTTCTTC
CASSLGGGTASNEQFF
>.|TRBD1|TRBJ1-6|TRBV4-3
TGCGCCAGCAGCCAGGCCTCCGGACAGGGGGGGTCACCCCTCCACTTT
CASSQASGQGGSPLHF
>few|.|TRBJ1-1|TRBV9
TGTGCCAGCAGCGTAGCAGGGAACACTGAAGCTTTCTTT
CASSVAGNTEAFF
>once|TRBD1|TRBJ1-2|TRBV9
TGTGCCAGCAGCGCAACCTCCCGACAGGGAGCTAACTATGGCTACACCTTC
CASSATSRQGANYGYTF
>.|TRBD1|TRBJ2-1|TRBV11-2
TGTGCCAGCAGCCCAAACAGGGGGCGTTCCTACAATGAGCAGTTCTTC
CASSPNRGRSYNEQFF
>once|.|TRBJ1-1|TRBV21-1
TGTGCCAGCAGCCAGTCGCAAGTTGAAGCTTTCTTT
CASSQSQVEAFF
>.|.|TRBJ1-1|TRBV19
TGTGCCAGTAGTATAGATCAGGCGGGAAACACTGAAGCTTTCTTT
CASSIDQAGNTEAFF
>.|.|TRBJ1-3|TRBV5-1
TGCGCCAGCAGCAATGATCTAGGAGCCTCCTCTGGAAACACCATATATTTT
CASSNDLGASSGNTIYF
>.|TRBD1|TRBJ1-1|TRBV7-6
TGTGCCAGCAGCTCCGGACAGGGCATGAGGGGAGGGACTGAAGCTTTCTTT
CASSSGQGMRGGTEAFF
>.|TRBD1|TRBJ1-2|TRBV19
TGTGCCAGTAGCACGCCGGGACAGGGGGACTATGGCTACACCTTC
CASSTPGQGDYGYTF